The clone carrying this T cell receptor beta chain was recorded a few times. The time point is: pre-sensitization, week 0. Sample treatment: therapeutic diphenylcyclopropenone sensitization with weekly scalp DPC. Sample donors consisted of patients with alopecia, aged 18 to 70 years, who were suitable for DPC. Unfractionated whole blood yielded total RNA. The data were taken from a study of human T cells and chemical hapten exposure. At the level of the study: Patients having alopecia areata, totalis or universalis were mostly female. Largely, small differences in pooled library volume made per-sample TCR yields vary.

From the RACE reads, TCRdb called clonotypes with MiXCR, one entry per CDR3 protein. The sample holds some 250,000 distinct CDR3 sequences, approximately 7.5% seen once. The CDR3 extends over 16 amino acids. Trimming cost V 1 base and J 9 bases; bases outside gene matches: 12. CDR1 SGHRS and CDR2 YFSETQ come from the germline V gene. The rearrangement links TRBV5-1 to TRBJ2-1; TRBD1 matches at 8 bases. This receptor was obtained from a man aged 18 to 30 with alopecia areata. Some clones in this sample may be carry-over from other donors' samples. The source was whole blood, collected in connection with sensitization to the hapten diphenylcyclopropenone (DPC). The CDR3 is CASSLQFGRGQGEQFF. CDR3 coding DNA: TGCGCCAGCAGCTTGCAGTTTGGCAGGGGGCAGGGTGAGCAGTTCTTC.